This entry lists 25 T cell receptor beta chains sequenced from one sample in a study of OX40 agonist ivuxolimab in advanced cancers. Preparation of the library involved the immunoSEQ multiplex PCR assay. TCRdb obtained this table from immuneACCESS and retained in-frame rearrangements with V and J assigned. These tables miss some clones; where compared with another copy, unresolved V genes account for less than half of the shortfall, and the remainder is unexplained. This sample comprises about 50,000 clones, about 86% of them detected only once. Roughly 15% of the sample rests with the top ten. The sequencing used CD4+ or CD8+ T cells sorted from blood, collected in a trial of the OX40 agonist ivuxolimab. The receptors shown here come from an adult with an advanced solid tumor such as melanoma, head and neck, liver or kidney cancer.

The chain combines TRBV15 with TRBJ1-5; TRBD1 might be the D (5 bases). This CDR3 has 14 amino acids. Trimming pared 5 bases from V and 3 bases from J, leaving 11 bases between. Germline V gene lookup returns CDR1 LNHNV and CDR2 YYDKDF (reference sequence). The CDR3 region has the DNA TGTGCCACCAGCCAGGGCCTGACCAATCAGCCCCAGCATTTT. This encodes CATSQGLTNQPQHF.

The J gene is TRBJ2-7, the V gene TRBV7-2, with D possibly being TRBD2 (5 bases). In germline, CDR1 is SGHTA, CDR2 FQGNSA. This CDR3 has 18 residues. Trimming removed 2 bases at V and 0 bases at J, with 20 bases between. CDR3 coding DNA: TGTGCCAGCAGCTTACTCCGAGGGTGGGCAGGCGCCTCCTACGAGCAGTACTTC. This codes for CASSLLRGWAGASYEQYF.

The genes are TRBV19 and TRBJ2-1; tentatively, D is TRBD2 (6 bases). Germline V lookup: CDR1 LNHDA, CDR2 SQIVND (reference sequence). V lost 6 bases to trimming and J lost 5 bases, with 11 bases between them. The CDR3 totals 13 residues. The DNA for the CDR3 is TGTGCCAGTAGCGGGAGACCGGACAATGAGCAGTTCTTC. Translation: CASSGRPDNEQFF.

This chain links TRBV6-1 with TRBJ1-5; possible D gene TRBD1, 6 bases. V gave up 7 bases and J gave up 2 bases, with 15 bases separating them. Per the germline V gene, CDR1 is MNHNS and CDR2 is SASEGT. CDR3 length: 15 residues. This CDR3 is CASNKDRLGNQPQHF. The CDR3 region has the DNA TGTGCCAGCAATAAGGACAGACTGGGCAATCAGCCCCAGCATTTT.

The chain recombines TRBV28 with TRBJ2-1, with no clear D. V lost 6 bases and J 7 bases, leaving 4 bases between the germline ends. The CDR3 is made up of 10 amino acids. Germline lookup yields CDR1 MDHEN and CDR2 SYDVKM. The CDR3 DNA reads TGTGCCAGCAGGATGAATGAGCAGTTCTTC. Translation: CASRMNEQFF.

In regard to this clone: The same CDR3 also results from other DNA sequences found in this sample. This chain links TRBV5-1 with TRBJ1-1; D possibly corresponds to TRBD1 (6 bases). This CDR3 is 14 amino acids long. From germline, CDR1 is SGHRS and CDR2 YFSETQ. The V end lost 5 bases, the J end lost 1 base, and 12 bases lay between the germline ends. Here the CDR3 reads CASSLGGGNTEAFF. CDR3 nucleotides: TGCGCCAGCAGTTTAGGAGGGGGGAACACTGAAGCTTTCTTT.

In DNA, the CDR3 is TGTGCCAGCAGCTCGGATCGGGATCCCTACAATGAGCAGTTCTTC. Amino acid sequence: CASSSDRDPYNEQFF. The V and J genes are TRBV7-8 and TRBJ2-1, with a tentative D call TRBD2 (5 bases). The CDR3 is 15 residues long. The germline V gene encodes CDR1 SGHVS and CDR2 FQNEAQ. Trimming cost V 4 bases and J 2 bases, with 12 bases left between them.

The chain combines TRBV10-2 with TRBJ1-2, with D possibly being TRBD1 (6 bases). Germline-derived CDR1 and CDR2 are WSHSY and SAAADI. The CDR3 is 13 amino acids. V shed 6 bases and J shed 4 bases, with 12 bases lying between them. As DNA, the CDR3 is TGCGCCAGCAGGGAGACAGGATCCTATGGCTACACCTTC. Encoded protein: CASRETGSYGYTF.

The genes are TRBV6-4 and TRBJ2-1; D possibly uses TRBD1 or TRBD2 (5 bases each). In germline, CDR1 is MRHNA, CDR2 SNTAGT. The V gene lost 6 bases and the J gene lost 4 bases, with 13 bases spanning the gap. The CDR3 sequence is 14 residues long. This chain's CDR3 is CASRVGGEYNEQFF. In DNA, the CDR3 is TGTGCCAGCAGGGTTGGGGGAGAGTACAATGAGCAGTTCTTC.

The chain carries TRBV28 and TRBJ1-1, with no clear D. V lost 4 bases and J lost 4, with 7 bases in between. CDR1 is MDHEN, CDR2 SYDVKM, per germline. The CDR3 extends over 12 amino acids. CDR3 bases: TGTGCCAGCAGTTCAAGGGTCACTGAAGCTTTCTTT. Encoded protein: CASSSRVTEAFF.

This clone was seen just once. This chain connects TRBV7-3 to TRBJ2-1; 7 bases agree with TRBD1. V was clipped by 0 bases and J by 7 bases; unmatched bases: 9. CDR1 and CDR2 (germline): SGHTA, FQGTGA. The CDR3 loop spans 16 amino acids. CDR3 region: CASSLTSDRVRNEQFF. The CDR3 DNA is TGTGCCAGCAGCTTAACGTCCGACAGGGTCAGGAATGAGCAGTTCTTC.

This clone came up once. V gene TRBV28 combines with J gene TRBJ2-3; 8 nucleotides match TRBD2. CDR1 and CDR2 (germline): MDHEN, SYDVKM. V lost 10 bases, J lost 3 bases, and 6 bases stayed unmatched. The CDR3 has 13 residues. The CDR3 region is CATTGGGTDTQYF. The CDR3 bases are TGTGCCACCACGGGAGGGGGGACAGATACGCAGTATTTT.

This chain uses TRBV15 with TRBJ1-4; 7 bases line up with TRBD1. This CDR3 spans 15 amino acids. CDR1 and CDR2 (germline): LNHNV, YYDKDF (reference sequence). V dropped 1 base and J dropped 7; count of bases not matched to a gene: 6. The CDR3 DNA reads as TGTGCCACCAGCAGAGTTGACAGGGAGGGTGAAAAACTGTTTTTT. Amino acids: CATSRVDREGEKLFF.

This clone was seen only once. DNA for the CDR3: TGTGCCAGCAGCGTAGCTACGGTGGGACAGGCTTCCTACAATGAGCAGTTCTTC. Translation: CASSVATVGQASYNEQFF. The V and J genes are TRBV9 and TRBJ2-1; the match to TRBD1 covers 8 bases. This CDR3 spans 18 amino acids. Germline CDR1 reads SGDLS; CDR2 reads YYNGEE. J lost 1 base, V lost 0 bases, and 9 bases had no gene match.

The chain recombines TRBV30 with TRBJ1-2; unclear D gene. The length of the CDR3 is 12 residues. With 3 bases removed from V and 2 bases from J, the gap between germline ends came to 7 bases. The germline CDR1 and CDR2 sequences are GTSNPN and SVGIG (reference sequence). The CDR3 region has the DNA TGTGCCTGGAGATACACCAACTATGGCTACACCTTC. Its translation: CAWRYTNYGYTF.

The rearrangement joins TRBV20-1 to TRBJ1-2; D gene unclear. The CDR3 spans 11 residues. Trimming cost V 3 bases and J 8 bases, with 10 bases left between them. From germline, CDR1 is DFQATT and CDR2 SNEGSKA (reference sequence). The CDR3 reads CSASKPRGYTF. The CDR3 DNA follows: TGCAGTGCTAGCAAACCTCGGGGCTACACCTTC.

This clone was recorded at least ten times. The chain recombines TRBV6-6 with TRBJ2-5; D unclear. The CDR3 runs to 15 residues. The V gene's germline CDR1 is MNHNY and CDR2 SVGAGI (reference sequence). V lost 6 bases and J 2 bases, leaving 16 bases between the germline ends. As DNA, the CDR3 is TGTGCCAGCAGCTACCTGGGGTTCAGGCAAGAGACCCAGTACTTC. Amino acids: CASSYLGFRQETQYF.

The rearrangement joins TRBV5-1 to TRBJ2-7; 10 bases are shared with TRBD1. The V gene end was trimmed by 0 bases and the J gene end by 5 bases; junction bases not matched to a gene: 8. This CDR3 contains 16 residues. The germline V gene has CDR1 SGHRS and CDR2 YFSETQ. This CDR3 is CASSLARDRGAHEQYF. The CDR3 DNA reads TGCGCCAGCAGCTTGGCCCGGGACAGGGGAGCCCACGAGCAGTACTTC.

V usage is TRBV11-2 and J usage is TRBJ2-3, with D possibly matching TRBD1 (6 bases). This CDR3 contains 15 residues. V was pared by 4 bases and J by 0 bases, with 11 bases between. Germline CDR1 and CDR2: SGHAT and FQNNGV. CDR3 region: CASSSNRASTDTQYF. The CDR3 DNA reads TGTGCCAGCAGCTCGAACAGGGCTAGCACAGATACGCAGTATTTT.

The chain has TRBV4-1 and TRBJ2-2; 7 nucleotides line up with TRBD2. Germline assignment: CDR1 MGHRA and CDR2 YSYEKL. The V gene end was trimmed by 1 base and the J gene end by 5 bases; junction bases not matched to a gene: 4. The CDR3 spans 15 residues. CDR3 amino acids: CASSQVGSGTGELFF. CDR3 in DNA: TGCGCCAGCAGCCAAGTAGGTAGCGGGACCGGGGAGCTGTTTTTT.

The CDR3: CASTLSSPQTEAFF. CDR3 coding DNA: TGTGCCAGCACCCTTTCGTCCCCACAGACCGAAGCTTTCTTT. The chain has TRBV6-1 and TRBJ1-1; D is uncertain. Trimming took off 7 bases at V and 8 bases at J, with 20 bases between the two ends. This CDR3 region has 14 residues. Per the germline V gene, CDR1 is MNHNS and CDR2 is SASEGT.

This clone has just a few counts. The gene calls are TRBV28 and TRBJ1-5; D is undetermined. The V and J ends lost 3 bases and 6 bases respectively, with 15 bases between them. Germline V gene lookup returns CDR1 MDHEN and CDR2 SYDVKM. The CDR3 runs 15 residues. CDR3 in amino acids: CASSFVTWGGQPQHF. CDR3 bases: TGTGCCAGCAGTTTTGTCACTTGGGGTGGTCAGCCCCAGCATTTT.

In the case of this clone: A junction boundary mismatches the germline segment, possibly from a read error. V gene TRBV7-7 combines with J gene TRBJ2-1; 9 positions agree with TRBD1. CDR1 is SSHAT, CDR2 FNYEAQ, per germline (reference sequence). The CDR3 has 14 amino acids. The CDR3 DNA reads TGTGCTAGCAGCTCCGGGACAGGGAGCTATGAGCAGTTCTTC. It yields the protein CASSSGTGSYEQFF.

The rearrangement uses TRBV2 and TRBJ2-3; D ambiguous. V was pared by 5 bases and J by 9 bases, with 18 bases between. This CDR3 has 14 amino acids. From germline, CDR1 is SNHLY and CDR2 FYNNEI. The CDR3 loop is CASSTSYPGPTQYF. CDR3 bases: TGTGCCAGCAGTACCTCTTACCCCGGCCCAACGCAGTATTTT.

A single count supports this clone. The chain couples TRBV5-1 to TRBJ2-3, with 9 nucleotides matching TRBD1. Germline CDR1 SGHRS, CDR2 YFSETQ. V lost 5 bases and J lost 4; bases outside the gene matches: 8. This CDR3 spans 15 amino acids. The CDR3 loop reads CASSQTGGIADTQYF. The DNA of the CDR3 is TGCGCCAGCAGTCAGACAGGGGGGATCGCAGATACGCAGTATTTT.